What follows is one T cell receptor (beta chain) and its context. The antigen remains undetermined. V lost 6 bases to trimming and J lost 0 bases, with 15 bases between them. The CDR3 spans 15 residues. Germline CDR1 is MNHEY and CDR2 is SVGAGI. This record belongs to a study of shared clonotypes between healthy human individuals. About the study: Donor ages ranged 18 to 49 years: a couple of women, a few men. Regarding the study as a whole: Clonotype sharing among donors was thought likely to change with sequencing depth.

Deep-level settings were used for running the assay. Data came from immunoSEQ multiplex PCR; TCRdb stores just in-frame clones and leaves some out. Of 2 million to 2.5 million clones detected, 80% to 95% appear once; the ten largest clones hold 0.37%. The source material was naive CD4+ T cells from PBMCs. Subset described: CD45RA+ positively selected. The origin of this receptor is a man aged 18 to 30 in good health. Some clones in this sample may be carry-over from other donors' samples. The genes are TRBV6-5 and TRBJ2-7, with TRBD2 as a possible D gene (5 bases). The CDR3: CASSRTRESSYEQYF. In DNA form, the CDR3 reads TGTGCCAGCAGCCGTACCCGGGAAAGCTCCTACGAGCAGTACTTC.